This T cell receptor (beta chain) originates from a study of PD-L1 blockade in urothelial cancer. Study details: Starting around 2014, patients were given atezolizumab (1,200 mg intravenously every 3 weeks). Prior exposure to chemotherapy in patients amounted to 0 to 3 regimens received. Blood-derived samples held a median around 130,000 T cells.

TCRdb's copy holds only in-frame clones and misses some; the assay was immunoSEQ multiplex PCR. The table includes 95,000 to 130,000 clones, about 89% detected once. Described time point: peripheral blood 6 weeks after treatment start. There were between 1 and 8 samples from each patient, taken pretreatment and on-treatment. Trimming stripped 4 bases from V and 0 bases from J, with 16 bases between. Germline V gene sequence: CDR1 LNHNV, CDR2 YYDKDF (reference sequence). This CDR3 is 16 amino acids long. This clonotype was sampled from a man between 60 and 75 years old with urothelial cancer. The sample here was PBMCs, taken around atezolizumab (anti-PD-L1) treatment. The genes are TRBV15 and TRBJ2-7; D call uncertain. CDR3 nucleotide sequence: TGTGCCACCAGCATGGGCCCAAGTCTAACCTCCTACGAGCAGTACTTC. This encodes CATSMGPSLTSYEQYF.